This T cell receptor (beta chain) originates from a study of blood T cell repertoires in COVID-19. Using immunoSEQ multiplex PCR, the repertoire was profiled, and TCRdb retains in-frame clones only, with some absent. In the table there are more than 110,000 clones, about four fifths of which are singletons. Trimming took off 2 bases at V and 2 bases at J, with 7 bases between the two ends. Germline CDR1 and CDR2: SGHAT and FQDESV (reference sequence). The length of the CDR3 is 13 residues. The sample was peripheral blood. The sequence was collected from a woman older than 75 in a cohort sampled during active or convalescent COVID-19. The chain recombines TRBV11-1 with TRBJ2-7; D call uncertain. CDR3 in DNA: TGTGCCAGCAGCTTACATAGTACCTACGAGCAGTACGTC. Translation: CASSLHSTYEQYV.